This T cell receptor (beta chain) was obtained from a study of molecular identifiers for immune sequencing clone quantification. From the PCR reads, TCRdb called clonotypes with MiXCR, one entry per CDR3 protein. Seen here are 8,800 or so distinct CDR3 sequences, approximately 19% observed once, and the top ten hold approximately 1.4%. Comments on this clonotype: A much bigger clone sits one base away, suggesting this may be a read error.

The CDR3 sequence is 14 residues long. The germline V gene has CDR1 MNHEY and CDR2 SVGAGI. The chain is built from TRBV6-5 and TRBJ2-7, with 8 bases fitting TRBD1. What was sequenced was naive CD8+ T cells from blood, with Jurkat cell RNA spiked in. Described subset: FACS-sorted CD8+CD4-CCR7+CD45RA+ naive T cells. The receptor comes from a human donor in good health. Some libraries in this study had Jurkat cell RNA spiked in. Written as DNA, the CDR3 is TGTGCCAGCAGTTACGGGCAGGGGGCCTACGAGCAGCACTTC. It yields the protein CASSYGQGAYEQHF.